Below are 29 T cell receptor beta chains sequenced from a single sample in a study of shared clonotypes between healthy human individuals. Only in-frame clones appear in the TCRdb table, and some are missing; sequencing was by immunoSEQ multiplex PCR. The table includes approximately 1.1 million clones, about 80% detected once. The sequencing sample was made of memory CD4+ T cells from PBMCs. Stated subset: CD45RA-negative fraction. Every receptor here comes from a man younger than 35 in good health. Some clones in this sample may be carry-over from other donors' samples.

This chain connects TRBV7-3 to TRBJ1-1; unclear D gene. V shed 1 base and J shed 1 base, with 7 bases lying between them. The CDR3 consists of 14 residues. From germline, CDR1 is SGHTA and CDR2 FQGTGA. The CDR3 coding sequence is TGTGCCAGCAGCTTAAGGCGATCGAACACTGAAGCTTTCTTT. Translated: CASSLRRSNTEAFF.

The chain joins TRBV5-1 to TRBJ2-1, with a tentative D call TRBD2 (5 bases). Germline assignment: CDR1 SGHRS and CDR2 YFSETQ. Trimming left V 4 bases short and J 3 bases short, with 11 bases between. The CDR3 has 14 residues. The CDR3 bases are TGCGCCAGCAGCGGCGGTGGAGGCTACAATGAGCAGTTCTTC. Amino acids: CASSGGGGYNEQFF. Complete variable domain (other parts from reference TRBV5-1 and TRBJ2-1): KAGVTQTPRYLIKTRGQQVTLSCSPISGHRSVSWYQQTPGQGLQFLFEYFSETQRNKGNFPGRFSGRQFSNSRSEMNVSTLELGDSALYLCASSGGGGYNEQFFGPGTRLTVL.

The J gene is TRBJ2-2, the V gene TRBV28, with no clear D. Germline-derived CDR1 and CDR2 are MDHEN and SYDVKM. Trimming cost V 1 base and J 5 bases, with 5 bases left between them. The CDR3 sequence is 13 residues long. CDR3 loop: CASSLYQTGELFF. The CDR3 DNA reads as TGTGCCAGCAGTTTATACCAGACCGGGGAGCTGTTTTTT. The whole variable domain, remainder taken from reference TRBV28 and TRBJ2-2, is DVKVTQSSRYLVKRTGEKVFLECVQDMDHENMFWYRQDPGLGLRLIYFSYDVKMKEKGDIPEGYSVSREKKERFSLILESASTNQTSMYLCASSLYQTGELFFGEGSRLTVL.

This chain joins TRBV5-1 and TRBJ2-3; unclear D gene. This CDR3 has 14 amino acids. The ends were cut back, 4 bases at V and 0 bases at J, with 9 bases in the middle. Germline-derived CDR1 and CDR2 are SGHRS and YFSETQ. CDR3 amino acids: CASSPNPSTDTQYF. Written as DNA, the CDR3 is TGCGCCAGCAGCCCAAACCCTAGCACAGATACGCAGTATTTT.

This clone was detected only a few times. In DNA form, the CDR3 reads TGCGCCAGCTCGGTCAGCCCAAGCTATGGCTACACCTTC. Its translation: CASSVSPSYGYTF. The rearrangement joins TRBV5-1 to TRBJ1-2; D is unresolved. Germline CDR1 is SGHRS and CDR2 is YFSETQ. Trimming stripped 7 bases from V and 4 bases from J, with 14 bases between. This CDR3 spans 13 amino acids.

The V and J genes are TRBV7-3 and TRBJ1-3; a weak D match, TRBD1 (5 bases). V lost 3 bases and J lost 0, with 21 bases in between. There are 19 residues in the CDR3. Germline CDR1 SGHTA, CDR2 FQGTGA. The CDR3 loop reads CASSFLNDIKRGSGNTIYF. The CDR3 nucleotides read TGTGCCAGCAGCTTTCTCAACGACATAAAAAGGGGCTCTGGAAACACCATATATTTT.

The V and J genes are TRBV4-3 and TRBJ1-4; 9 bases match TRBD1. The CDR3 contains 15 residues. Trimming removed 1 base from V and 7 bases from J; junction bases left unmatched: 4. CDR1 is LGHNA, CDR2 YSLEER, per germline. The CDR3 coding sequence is TGCGCCAGCAGCCAAGCGGACAGGGGAGGTGAAAAACTGTTTTTT. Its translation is CASSQADRGGEKLFF.

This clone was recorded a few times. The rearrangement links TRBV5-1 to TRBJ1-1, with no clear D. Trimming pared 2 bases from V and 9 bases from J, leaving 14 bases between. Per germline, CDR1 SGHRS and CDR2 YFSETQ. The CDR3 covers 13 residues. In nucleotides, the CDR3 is TGCGCCAGCAGCTTTGGGTTGGACGAGCAAGCTTTCTTT. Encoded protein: CASSFGLDEQAFF.

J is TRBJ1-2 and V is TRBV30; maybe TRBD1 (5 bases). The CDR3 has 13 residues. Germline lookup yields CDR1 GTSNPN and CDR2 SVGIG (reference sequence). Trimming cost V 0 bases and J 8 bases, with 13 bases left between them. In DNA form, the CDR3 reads TGTGCCTGGAGTGTTGGGAGGGACGACGGCTACACCTTC. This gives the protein CAWSVGRDDGYTF.

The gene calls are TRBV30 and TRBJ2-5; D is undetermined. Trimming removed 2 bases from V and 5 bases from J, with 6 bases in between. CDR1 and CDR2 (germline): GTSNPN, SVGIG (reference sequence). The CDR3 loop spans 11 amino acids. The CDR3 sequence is CAWSLLETQYF. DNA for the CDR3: TGTGCCTGGAGTCTCCTTGAGACCCAGTACTTC. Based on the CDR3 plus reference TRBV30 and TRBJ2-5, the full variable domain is SQTIHQWPATLVQPVGSPLSLECTVEGTSNPNLYWYRQAAGRGLQLLFYSVGIGQISSEVPQNLSASRPQDRQFILSSKKLLLSDSGFYLCAWSLLETQYFGPGTRLLVL.

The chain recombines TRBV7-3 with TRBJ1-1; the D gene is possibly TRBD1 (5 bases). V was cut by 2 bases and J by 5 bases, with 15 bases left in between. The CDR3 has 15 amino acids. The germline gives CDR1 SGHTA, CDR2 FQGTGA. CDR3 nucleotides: TGTGCCAGCAGCTTACAGGGTGGGCTGGGGACTGAAGCTTTCTTT. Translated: CASSLQGGLGTEAFF.

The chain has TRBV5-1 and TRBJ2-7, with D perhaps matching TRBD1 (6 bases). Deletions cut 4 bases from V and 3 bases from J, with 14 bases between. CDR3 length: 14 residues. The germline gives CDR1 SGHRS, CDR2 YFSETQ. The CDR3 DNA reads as TGCGCCAGCAGCCCCAGGGCAGGGGACTACGAGCAGTACTTC. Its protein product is CASSPRAGDYEQYF.

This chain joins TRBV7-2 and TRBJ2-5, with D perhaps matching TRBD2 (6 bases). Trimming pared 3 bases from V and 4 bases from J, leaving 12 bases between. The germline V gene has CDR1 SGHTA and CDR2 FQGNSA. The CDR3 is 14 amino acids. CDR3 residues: CASSLGTLTETQYF. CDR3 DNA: TGTGCCAGCAGCTTGGGGACTTTGACAGAGACCCAGTACTTC.

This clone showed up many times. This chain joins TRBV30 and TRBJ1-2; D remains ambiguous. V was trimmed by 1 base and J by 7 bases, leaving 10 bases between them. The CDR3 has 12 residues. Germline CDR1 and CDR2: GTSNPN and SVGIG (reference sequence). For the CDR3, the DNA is TGTGCCTGGAGTGGGACCGCTAGTGGCTACACCTTC. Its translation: CAWSGTASGYTF.

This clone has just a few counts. CDR3 nucleotides: TGCGCCAGCAGCTTCTACGGGCAGGGTACGCAGTATTTT. It translates to CASSFYGQGTQYF. The chain carries TRBV5-1 and TRBJ2-3; D might be TRBD1 (5 bases). The CDR3 loop spans 13 amino acids. Trimming removed 2 bases at V and 8 bases at J, with 12 bases between. Germline CDR1 and CDR2: SGHRS and YFSETQ.

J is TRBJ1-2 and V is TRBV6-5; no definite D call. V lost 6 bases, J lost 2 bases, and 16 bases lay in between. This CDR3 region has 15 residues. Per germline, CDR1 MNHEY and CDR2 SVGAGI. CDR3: CASRRTKGRNYGYTF. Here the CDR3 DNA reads TGTGCCAGCAGACGAACTAAGGGTCGAAACTATGGCTACACCTTC.

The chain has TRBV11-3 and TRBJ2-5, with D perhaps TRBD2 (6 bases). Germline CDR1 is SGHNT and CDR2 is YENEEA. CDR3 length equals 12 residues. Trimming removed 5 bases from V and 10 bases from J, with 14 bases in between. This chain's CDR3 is CASSLQTGDQYF. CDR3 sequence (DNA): TGTGCCAGCAGCCTACAGACGGGGGACCAGTACTTC.

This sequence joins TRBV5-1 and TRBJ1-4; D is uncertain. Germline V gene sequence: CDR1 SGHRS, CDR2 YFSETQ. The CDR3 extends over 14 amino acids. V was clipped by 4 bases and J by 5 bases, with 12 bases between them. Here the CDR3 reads CASSGSWQNEKLFF. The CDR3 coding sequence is TGCGCCAGCAGCGGCTCGTGGCAGAATGAAAAACTGTTTTTT.

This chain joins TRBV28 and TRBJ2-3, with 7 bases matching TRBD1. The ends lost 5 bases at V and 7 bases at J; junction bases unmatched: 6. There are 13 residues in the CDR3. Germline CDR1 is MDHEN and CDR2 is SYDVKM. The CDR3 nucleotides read TGTGCCAGCAGTCGACCCAGGGGGAATACGCAGTATTTT. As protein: CASSRPRGNTQYF.

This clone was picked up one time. CDR3 region: CAWMLASLYNEQFF. Written as DNA, the CDR3 is TGTGCCTGGATGCTCGCATCATTGTACAATGAGCAGTTCTTC. The genes are TRBV30 and TRBJ2-1; D unresolved. V dropped 4 bases and J dropped 4 bases, with 14 bases sitting between them. The CDR3 length is 14 residues. The germline V gene encodes CDR1 GTSNPN and CDR2 SVGIG (reference sequence).

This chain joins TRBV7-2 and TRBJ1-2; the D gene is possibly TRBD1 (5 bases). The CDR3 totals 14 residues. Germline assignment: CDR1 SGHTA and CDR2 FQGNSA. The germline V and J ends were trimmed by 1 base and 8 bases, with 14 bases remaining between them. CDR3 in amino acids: CASSLDPGVEGYTF. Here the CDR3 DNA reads TGTGCCAGCAGCTTAGATCCGGGGGTAGAAGGCTACACCTTC.

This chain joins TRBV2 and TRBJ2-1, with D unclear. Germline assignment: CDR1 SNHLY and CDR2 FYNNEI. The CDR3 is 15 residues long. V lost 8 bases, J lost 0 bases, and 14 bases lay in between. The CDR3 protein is CASAVTVSSYNEQFF. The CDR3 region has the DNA TGTGCCAGCGCCGTGACCGTAAGCTCCTACAATGAGCAGTTCTTC.

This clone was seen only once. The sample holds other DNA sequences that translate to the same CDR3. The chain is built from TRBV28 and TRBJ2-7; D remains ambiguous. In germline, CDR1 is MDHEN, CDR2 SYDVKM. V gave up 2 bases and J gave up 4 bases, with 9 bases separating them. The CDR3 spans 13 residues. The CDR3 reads CASSLTGPYEQYF. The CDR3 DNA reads TGTGCCAGCAGTTTAACGGGTCCGTACGAGCAGTACTTC.

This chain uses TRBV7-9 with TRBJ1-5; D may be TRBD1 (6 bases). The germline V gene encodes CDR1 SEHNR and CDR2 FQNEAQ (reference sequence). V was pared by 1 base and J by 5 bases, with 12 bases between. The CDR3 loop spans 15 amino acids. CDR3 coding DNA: TGTGCCAGCAGCTTAGTGGGTCAGGGGTATCAGCCCCAGCATTTT. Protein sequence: CASSLVGQGYQPQHF.

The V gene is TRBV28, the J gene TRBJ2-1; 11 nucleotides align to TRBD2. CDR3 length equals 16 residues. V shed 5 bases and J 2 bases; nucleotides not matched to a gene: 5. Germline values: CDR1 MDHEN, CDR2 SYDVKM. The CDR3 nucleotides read TGTGCCAGCAGTCTTAGCGGGAGGGGCCCCTACAATGAGCAGTTCTTC. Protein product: CASSLSGRGPYNEQFF.

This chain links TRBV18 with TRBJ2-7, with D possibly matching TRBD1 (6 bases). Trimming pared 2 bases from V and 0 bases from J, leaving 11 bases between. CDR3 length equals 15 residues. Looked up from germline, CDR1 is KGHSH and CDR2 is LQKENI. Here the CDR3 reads CASSPNRAISYEQYF. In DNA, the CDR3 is TGTGCCAGCTCACCAAACAGGGCCATCTCCTACGAGCAGTACTTC.

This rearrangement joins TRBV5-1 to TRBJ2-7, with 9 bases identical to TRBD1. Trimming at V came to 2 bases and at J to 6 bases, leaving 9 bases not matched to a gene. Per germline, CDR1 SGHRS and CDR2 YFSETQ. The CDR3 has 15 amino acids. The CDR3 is CASSLNAGTGFEQYF. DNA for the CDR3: TGCGCCAGCAGCTTAAACGCCGGGACAGGGTTCGAGCAGTACTTC.

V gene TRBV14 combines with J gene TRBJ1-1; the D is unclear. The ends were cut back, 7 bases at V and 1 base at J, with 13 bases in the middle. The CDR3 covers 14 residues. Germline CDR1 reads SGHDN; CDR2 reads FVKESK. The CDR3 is CASTRSIGNTEAFF. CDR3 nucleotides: TGTGCCAGCACTCGGTCCATTGGGAACACTGAAGCTTTCTTT. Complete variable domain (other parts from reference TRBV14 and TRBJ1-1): EAGVTQFPSHSVIEKGQTVTLRCDPISGHDNLYWYRRVMGKEIKFLLHFVKESKQDESGMPNNRFLAERTGGTYSTLKVQPAELEDSGVYFCASTRSIGNTEAFFGQGTRLTVV.

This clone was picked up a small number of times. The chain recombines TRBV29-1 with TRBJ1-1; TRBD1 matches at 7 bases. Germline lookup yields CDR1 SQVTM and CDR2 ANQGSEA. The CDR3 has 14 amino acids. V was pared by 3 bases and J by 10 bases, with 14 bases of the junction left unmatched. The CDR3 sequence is CSVDSYRGYNGAFF. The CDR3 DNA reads TGCAGCGTTGATAGTTACAGGGGCTATAATGGAGCTTTCTTT. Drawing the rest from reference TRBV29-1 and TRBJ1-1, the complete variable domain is SAVISQKPSRDICQRGTSLTIQCQVDSQVTMMFWYRQQPGQSLTLIATANQGSEATYESGFVIDKFPISRPNLTFSTLTVSNMSPEDSSIYLCSVDSYRGYNGAFFGQGTRLTVV.